This TCR beta chain was obtained from a study of shared clonotypes between healthy human individuals. Overall study context: Researchers assigned three CD4 naive, three CD4 memory, two CD8 naive and one CD8 memory plate to each donor.

The CDR3 sequence is 16 residues long. CDR1 is LGHNA, CDR2 YNFKEQ, per germline. J lost 1 base, V lost 4 bases, and 6 bases had no gene match. This table comes from immunoSEQ multiplex PCR, and its TCRdb copy is limited to in-frame clones, with some not included. The data contain around 2.5 million clones, over 85% of them singletons. The sequence was collected from a man between 18 and 35 years old in good health. Some clones in this sample may be carry-over from other donors' samples. The sample comprised naive CD4+ T cells from PBMCs. Subset in this sample: CD45RA+ positively selected. This chain links TRBV4-2 with TRBJ2-7; 11 nucleotides align to TRBD2. CDR3 in DNA: TGTGCCAGCAGCCCTTCCTTAGCGGGAGGGTCCTACGAGCAGTACTTC. It codes for CASSPSLAGGSYEQYF.